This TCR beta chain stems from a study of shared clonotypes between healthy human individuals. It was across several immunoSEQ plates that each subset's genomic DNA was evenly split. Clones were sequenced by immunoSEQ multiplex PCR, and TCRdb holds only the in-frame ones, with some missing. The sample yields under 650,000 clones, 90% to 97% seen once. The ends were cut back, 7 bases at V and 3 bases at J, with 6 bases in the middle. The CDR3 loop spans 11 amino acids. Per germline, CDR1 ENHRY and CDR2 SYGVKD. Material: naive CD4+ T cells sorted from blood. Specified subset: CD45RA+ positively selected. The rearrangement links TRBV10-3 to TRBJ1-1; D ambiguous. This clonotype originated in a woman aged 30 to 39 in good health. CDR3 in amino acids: CAIKNDTEAFF. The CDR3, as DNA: TGTGCCATCAAAAATGACACTGAAGCTTTCTTT.